The 5 T cell receptor beta chains listed next were all sequenced from one sample in a study of shared clonotypes between healthy human individuals. Generated by immunoSEQ multiplex PCR, the TCRdb table keeps only in-frame clones and is missing some. The sample has about 2.4 million clones, approximately 93% seen once. Sequenced sample: naive CD4+ T cells from PBMCs. Documented subset: CD45RA+ positively selected. These receptors were taken from a man between 18 and 35 years old in good health. Some clones in this sample may be carry-over from other donors' samples.

On this clone itself: This specimen includes other DNA sequences encoding the same CDR3. The genes are TRBV7-2 and TRBJ1-1; 8 bases agree with TRBD1. Germline values: CDR1 SGHTA, CDR2 FQGNSA. The CDR3 contains 14 residues. J gave up 2 bases and V 5 bases, and 4 bases lay outside the gene matches. Here the CDR3 DNA reads TGTGCCAGCAGCCGACAGGGGACCAACACTGAAGCTTTCTTT. Translated, it gives CASSRQGTNTEAFF.

This clone came up once. This chain connects TRBV28 to TRBJ2-1, with TRBD2 matching 10 bases. Per the germline V gene, CDR1 is MDHEN and CDR2 is SYDVKM. V shed 3 bases, J shed 1 base, and the junction held 12 bases outside the gene matches. The CDR3 has 19 amino acids. Here the CDR3 reads CASSLLAGAIARSYNEQFF. In DNA form, the CDR3 reads TGTGCCAGCAGTTTGCTAGCGGGAGCTATAGCCAGATCCTACAATGAGCAGTTCTTC. The full variable domain, with the rest looked up from reference TRBV28 and TRBJ2-1, is DVKVTQSSRYLVKRTGEKVFLECVQDMDHENMFWYRQDPGLGLRLIYFSYDVKMKEKGDIPEGYSVSREKKERFSLILESASTNQTSMYLCASSLLAGAIARSYNEQFFGPGTRLTVL.

This sequence joins TRBV7-3 and TRBJ2-1, with no clear D. Trimming pared 3 bases from V and 8 bases from J, leaving 11 bases between. CDR3 length equals 13 residues. The germline CDR1 and CDR2 sequences are SGHTA and FQGTGA. DNA of the CDR3: TGTGCCAGCAGCTTCGGCTCTCAGGATGAGCAGTTCTTC. Its translation is CASSFGSQDEQFF. Variable domain in full (rest from reference TRBV7-3 and TRBJ2-1): GAGVSQTPSNKVTEKGKYVELRCDPISGHTALYWYRQSLGQGPEFLIYFQGTGAADDSGLPNDRFFAVRPEGSVSTLKIQRTERGDSAVYLCASSFGSQDEQFFGPGTRLTVL.

The chain joins TRBV28 to TRBJ2-2; D may be TRBD2 (6 bases). CDR1 and CDR2 from the germline V gene are MDHEN and SYDVKM. This CDR3 is 14 amino acids long. The V and J ends lost 5 bases and 6 bases respectively, with 13 bases between them. The CDR3 reads CASSPGRWAGELFF. In nucleotides, the CDR3 is TGTGCCAGCAGTCCCGGGAGATGGGCCGGGGAGCTGTTTTTT.

This chain uses TRBV5-8 with TRBJ2-2, with a possible D match to TRBD2 (6 bases). CDR3 length: 17 amino acids. In germline, CDR1 is SGHTS, CDR2 YDEGEE. The germline V and J ends were trimmed by 2 bases and 7 bases, with 21 bases remaining between them. As DNA, the CDR3 is TGTGCCAGCAGCTTCCTATCGGGAGAGGGCTTTGTCGGGGAGCTGTTTTTT. Amino acid sequence: CASSFLSGEGFVGELFF.